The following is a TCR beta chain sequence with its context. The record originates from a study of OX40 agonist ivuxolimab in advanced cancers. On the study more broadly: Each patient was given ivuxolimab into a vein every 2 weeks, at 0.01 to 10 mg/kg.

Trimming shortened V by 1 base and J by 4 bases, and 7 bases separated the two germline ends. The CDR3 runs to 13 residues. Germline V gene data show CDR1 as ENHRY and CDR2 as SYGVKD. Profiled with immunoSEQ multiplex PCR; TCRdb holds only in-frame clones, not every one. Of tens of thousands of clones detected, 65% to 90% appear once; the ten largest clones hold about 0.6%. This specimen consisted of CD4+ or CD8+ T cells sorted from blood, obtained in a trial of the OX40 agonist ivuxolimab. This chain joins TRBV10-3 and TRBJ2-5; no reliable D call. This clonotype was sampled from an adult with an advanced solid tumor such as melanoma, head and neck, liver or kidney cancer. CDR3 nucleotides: TGTGCCATCAGTGAGTACGAGAGAGAGACCCAGTACTTC. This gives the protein CAISEYERETQYF.